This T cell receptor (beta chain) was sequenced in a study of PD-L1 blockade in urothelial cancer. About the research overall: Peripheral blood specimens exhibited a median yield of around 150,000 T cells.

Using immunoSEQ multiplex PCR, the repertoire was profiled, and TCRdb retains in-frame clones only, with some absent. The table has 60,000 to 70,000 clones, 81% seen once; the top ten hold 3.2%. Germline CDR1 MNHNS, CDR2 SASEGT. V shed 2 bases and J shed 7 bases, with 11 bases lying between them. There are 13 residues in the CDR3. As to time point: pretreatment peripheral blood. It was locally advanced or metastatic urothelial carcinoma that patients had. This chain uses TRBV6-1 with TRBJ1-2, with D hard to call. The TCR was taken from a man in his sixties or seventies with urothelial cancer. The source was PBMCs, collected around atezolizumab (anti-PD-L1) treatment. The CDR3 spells CASSEFGAFGYTF. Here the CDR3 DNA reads TGTGCCAGCAGTGAATTTGGAGCGTTTGGCTACACCTTC.